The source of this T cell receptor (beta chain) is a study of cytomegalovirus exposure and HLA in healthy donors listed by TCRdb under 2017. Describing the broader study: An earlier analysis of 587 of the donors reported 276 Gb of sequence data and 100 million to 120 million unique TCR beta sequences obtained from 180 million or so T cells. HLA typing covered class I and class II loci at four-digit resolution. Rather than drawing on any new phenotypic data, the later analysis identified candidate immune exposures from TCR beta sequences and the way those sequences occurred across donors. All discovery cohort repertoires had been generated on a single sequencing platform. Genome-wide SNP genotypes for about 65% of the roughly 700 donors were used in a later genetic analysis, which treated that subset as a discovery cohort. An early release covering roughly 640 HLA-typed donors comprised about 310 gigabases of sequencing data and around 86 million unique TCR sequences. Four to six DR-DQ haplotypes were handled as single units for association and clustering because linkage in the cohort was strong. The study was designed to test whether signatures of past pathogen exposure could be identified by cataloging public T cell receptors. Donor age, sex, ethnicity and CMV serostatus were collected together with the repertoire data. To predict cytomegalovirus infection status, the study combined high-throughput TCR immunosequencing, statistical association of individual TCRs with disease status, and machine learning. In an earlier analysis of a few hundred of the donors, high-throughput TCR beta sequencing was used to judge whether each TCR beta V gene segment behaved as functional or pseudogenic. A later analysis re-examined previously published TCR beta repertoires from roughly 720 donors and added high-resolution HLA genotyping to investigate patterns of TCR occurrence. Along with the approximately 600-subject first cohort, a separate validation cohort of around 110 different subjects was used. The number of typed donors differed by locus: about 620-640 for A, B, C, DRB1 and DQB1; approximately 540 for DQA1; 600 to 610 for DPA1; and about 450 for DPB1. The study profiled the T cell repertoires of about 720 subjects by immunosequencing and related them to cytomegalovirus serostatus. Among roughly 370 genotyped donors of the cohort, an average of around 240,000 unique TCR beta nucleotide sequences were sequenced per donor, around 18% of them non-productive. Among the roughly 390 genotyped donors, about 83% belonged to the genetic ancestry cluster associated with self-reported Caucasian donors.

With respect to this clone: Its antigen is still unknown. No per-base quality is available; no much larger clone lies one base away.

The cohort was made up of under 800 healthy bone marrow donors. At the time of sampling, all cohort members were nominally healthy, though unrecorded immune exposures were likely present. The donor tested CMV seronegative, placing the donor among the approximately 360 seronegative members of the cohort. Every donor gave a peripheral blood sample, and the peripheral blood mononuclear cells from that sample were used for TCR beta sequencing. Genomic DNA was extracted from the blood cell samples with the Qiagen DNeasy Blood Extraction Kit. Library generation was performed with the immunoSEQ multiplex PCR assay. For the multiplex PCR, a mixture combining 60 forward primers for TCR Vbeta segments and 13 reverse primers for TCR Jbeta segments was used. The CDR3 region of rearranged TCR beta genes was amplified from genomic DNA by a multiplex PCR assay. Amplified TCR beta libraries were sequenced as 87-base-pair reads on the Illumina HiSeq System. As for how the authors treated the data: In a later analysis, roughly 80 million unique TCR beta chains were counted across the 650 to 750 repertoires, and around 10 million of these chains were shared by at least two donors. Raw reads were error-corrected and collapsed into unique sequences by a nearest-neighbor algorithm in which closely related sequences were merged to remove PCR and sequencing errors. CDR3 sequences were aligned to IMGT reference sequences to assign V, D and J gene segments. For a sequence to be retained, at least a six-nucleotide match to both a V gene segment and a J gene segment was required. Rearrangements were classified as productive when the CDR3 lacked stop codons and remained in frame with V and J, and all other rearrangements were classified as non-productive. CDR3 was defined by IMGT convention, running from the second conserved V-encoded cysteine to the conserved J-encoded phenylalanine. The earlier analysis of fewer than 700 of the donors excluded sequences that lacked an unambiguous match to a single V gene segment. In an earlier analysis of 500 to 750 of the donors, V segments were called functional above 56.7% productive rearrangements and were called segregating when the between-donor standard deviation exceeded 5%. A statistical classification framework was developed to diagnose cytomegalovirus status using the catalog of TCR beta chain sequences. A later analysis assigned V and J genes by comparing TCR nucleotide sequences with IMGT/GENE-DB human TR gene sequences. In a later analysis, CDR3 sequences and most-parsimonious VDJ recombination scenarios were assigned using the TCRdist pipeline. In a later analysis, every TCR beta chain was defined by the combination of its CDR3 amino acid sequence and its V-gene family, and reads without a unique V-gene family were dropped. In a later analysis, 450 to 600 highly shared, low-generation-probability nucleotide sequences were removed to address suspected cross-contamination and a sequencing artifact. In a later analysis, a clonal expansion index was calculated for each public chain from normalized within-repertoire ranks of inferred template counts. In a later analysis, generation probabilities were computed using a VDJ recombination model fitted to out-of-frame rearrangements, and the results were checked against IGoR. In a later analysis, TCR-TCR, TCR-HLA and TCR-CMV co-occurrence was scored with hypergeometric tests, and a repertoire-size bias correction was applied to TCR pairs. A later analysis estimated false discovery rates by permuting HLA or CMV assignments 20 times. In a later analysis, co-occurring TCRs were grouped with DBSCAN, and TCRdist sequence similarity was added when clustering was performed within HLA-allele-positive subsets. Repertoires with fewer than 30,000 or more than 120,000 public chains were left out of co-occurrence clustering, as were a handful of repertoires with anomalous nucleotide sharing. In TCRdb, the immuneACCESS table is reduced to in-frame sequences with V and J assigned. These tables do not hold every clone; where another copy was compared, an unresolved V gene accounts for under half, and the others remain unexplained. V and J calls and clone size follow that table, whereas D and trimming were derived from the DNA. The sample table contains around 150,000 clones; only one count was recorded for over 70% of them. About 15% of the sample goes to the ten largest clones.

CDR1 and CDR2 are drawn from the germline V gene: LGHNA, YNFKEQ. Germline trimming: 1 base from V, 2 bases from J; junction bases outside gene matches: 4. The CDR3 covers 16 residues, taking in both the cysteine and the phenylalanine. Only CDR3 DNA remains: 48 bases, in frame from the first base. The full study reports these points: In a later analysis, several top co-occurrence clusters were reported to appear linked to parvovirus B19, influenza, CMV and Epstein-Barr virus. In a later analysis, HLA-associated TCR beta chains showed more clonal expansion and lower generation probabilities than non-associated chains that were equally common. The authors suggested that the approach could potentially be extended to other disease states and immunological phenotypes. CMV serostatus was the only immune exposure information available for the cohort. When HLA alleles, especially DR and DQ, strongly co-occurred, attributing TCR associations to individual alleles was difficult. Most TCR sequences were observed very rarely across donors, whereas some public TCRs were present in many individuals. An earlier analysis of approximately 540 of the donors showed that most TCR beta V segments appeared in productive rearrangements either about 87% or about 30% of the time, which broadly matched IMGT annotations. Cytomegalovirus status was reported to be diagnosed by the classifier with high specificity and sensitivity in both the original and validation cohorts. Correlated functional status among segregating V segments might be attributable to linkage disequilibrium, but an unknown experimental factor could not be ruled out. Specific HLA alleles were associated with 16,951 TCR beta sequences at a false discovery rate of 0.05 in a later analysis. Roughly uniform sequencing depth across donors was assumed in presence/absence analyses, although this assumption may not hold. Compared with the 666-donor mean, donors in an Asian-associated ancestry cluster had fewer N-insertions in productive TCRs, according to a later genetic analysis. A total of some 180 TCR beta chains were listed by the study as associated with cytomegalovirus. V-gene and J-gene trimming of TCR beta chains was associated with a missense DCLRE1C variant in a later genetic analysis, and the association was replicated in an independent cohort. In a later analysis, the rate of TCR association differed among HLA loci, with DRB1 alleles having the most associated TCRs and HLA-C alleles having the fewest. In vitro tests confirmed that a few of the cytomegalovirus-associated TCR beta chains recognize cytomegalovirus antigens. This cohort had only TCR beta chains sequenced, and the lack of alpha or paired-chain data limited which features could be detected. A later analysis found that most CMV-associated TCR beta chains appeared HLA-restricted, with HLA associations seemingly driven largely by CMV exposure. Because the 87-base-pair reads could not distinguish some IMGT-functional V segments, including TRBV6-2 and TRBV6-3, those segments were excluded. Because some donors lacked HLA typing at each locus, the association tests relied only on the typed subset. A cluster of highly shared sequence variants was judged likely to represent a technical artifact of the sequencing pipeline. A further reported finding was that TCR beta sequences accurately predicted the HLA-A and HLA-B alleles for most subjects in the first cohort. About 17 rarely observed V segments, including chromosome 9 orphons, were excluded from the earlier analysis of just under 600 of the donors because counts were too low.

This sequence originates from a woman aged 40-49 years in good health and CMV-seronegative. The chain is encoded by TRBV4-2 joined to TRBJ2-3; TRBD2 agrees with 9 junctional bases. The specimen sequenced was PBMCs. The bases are TGTGCCAGCAGCCAAGTGCGGGGGGGAGACACAGATACGCAGTATTTT. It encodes CASSQVRGGDTDTQYF.